This T cell receptor (beta chain) originates from a study of T-cell memory formation after mild COVID-19. The study, taken as a whole, reports: Day 15 to 85 contractors were CD4/CD8 balanced; later expanders leaned CD4+. In second-wave clones peaking day 37, SARS-CoV-2 specificity remained unconfirmed.

This CDR3 comprises 17 residues. Germline CDR1 is SGHRS and CDR2 is YFSETQ. Trimming shortened V by 0 bases and J by 0 bases, and 13 bases separated the two germline ends. A few counts support this clonotype. Its antigen is unknown. Constant-segment primers and 5'RACE yielded cDNA libraries for TCR alpha and TCR beta, each carrying sample barcodes and UMIs. From the 5' RACE reads, TCRdb called clonotypes with MiXCR, one entry per CDR3 protein. Of roughly 510,000 distinct CDR3 sequences listed, 17% were seen once; the top ten hold roughly 8.2%. The J gene is TRBJ2-1, the V gene TRBV5-1, with TRBD2 as a possible D gene (5 bases). Sequencing used PBMCs or a T cell subset sorted from them (not recorded which). The clonotype was recovered from an adult woman who had mild COVID-19 (a few samples of this study predate the infection). Cell type and time point are not known. CDR3 in DNA: TGCGCCAGCAGCTTGGCGGGTCCCGGACTCTCCTACAATGAGCAGTTCTTC. Its translation: CASSLAGPGLSYNEQFF. Full variable domain (outside the CDR3, taken from reference TRBV5-1 and TRBJ2-1): KAGVTQTPRYLIKTRGQQVTLSCSPISGHRSVSWYQQTPGQGLQFLFEYFSETQRNKGNFPGRFSGRQFSNSRSEMNVSTLELGDSALYLCASSLAGPGLSYNEQFFGPGTRLTVL.